These 19 T cell receptor beta chains were all obtained from the same sample, sequenced in a study of T-cell reconstitution after alpha-beta-depleted transplantation in children. This sample's TCRbeta library carried unique molecular identifier barcodes. Using its own MiXCR run on the PCR reads, TCRdb lists one record per CDR3 protein. The sample yields approximately 650,000 distinct CDR3 sequences, roughly 14% seen once. Material: PBMCs, obtained before TCRalphabeta/CD19-depleted stem cell transplant. All receptors derive from a girl aged 2-10 years with congenital amegakaryocytic thrombocytopenia, due to receive a stem cell transplant.

Many counts were recorded for this clonotype. V is TRBV28 and J is TRBJ2-1, with TRBD2 identical over 7 bases. After removal of 5 bases from V and 2 bases from J, the junction contained 6 bases not matched to a gene. This CDR3 is built from 15 residues. Germline V lookup: CDR1 MDHEN, CDR2 SYDVKM. The CDR3 DNA follows: TGTGCCAGCAGTGGCTCGACTAGCACCTACAATGAGCAGTTCTTC. Its protein product is CASSGSTSTYNEQFF.

The chain uses TRBV6-1 and TRBJ2-7, with D uncertain. Trimming shortened V by 6 bases and J by 3 bases, and 12 bases separated the two germline ends. The germline V gene encodes CDR1 MNHNS and CDR2 SASEGT. The CDR3 runs 13 residues. This chain's CDR3 is CASSLTHNYEQYF. The DNA of the CDR3 is TGTGCCAGCAGCCTTACACACAACTACGAGCAGTACTTC.

This clonotype has only a few counts. This sequence joins TRBV20-1 and TRBJ1-2, with D unresolved. The CDR3 contains 14 residues. CDR1 is DFQATT and CDR2 is SNEGSKA in the germline V gene (reference sequence). Trimming removed 0 bases at V and 2 bases at J, with 10 bases between. The CDR3 loop is CSARDFQSNYGYTF. CDR3 nucleotides: TGCAGTGCTAGAGATTTCCAGTCCAACTATGGCTACACCTTC.

The sample holds many counts of this clonotype. The chain uses TRBV20-1 and TRBJ2-3; no clear D gene. The ends were cut back, 4 bases at V and 5 bases at J, with 19 bases in the middle. The V gene's germline CDR1 is DFQATT and CDR2 SNEGSKA (reference sequence). This CDR3 has 15 amino acids. The CDR3 is CSAISWFRFEDTQYF. DNA of the CDR3: TGCAGTGCTATCTCGTGGTTTCGGTTTGAAGATACGCAGTATTTT.

Ten or more counts support this clonotype. The J gene is TRBJ1-5, the V gene TRBV12-3 or TRBV12-4; 10 bases fit TRBD1. The V and J ends lost 4 bases and 5 bases, in that order; junction bases with no gene match: 11. This CDR3 contains 17 residues. CDR3 residues: CASSYQNRQGADQPQHF. The CDR3 DNA is TGTGCCAGCAGTTACCAGAACAGACAGGGGGCTGATCAGCCCCAGCATTTT.

This clonotype was seen many times. This chain uses TRBV12-3 or TRBV12-4 with TRBJ2-3; 10 bases are a match to TRBD2. Losses at the gene ends were 5 bases for V and 0 bases for J; bases not matched to a gene: 11. CDR3 length equals 18 residues. The CDR3 DNA reads as TGTGCCAGCAGTCCCCGTGGGAGCGGGAGGGTTAGCACAGATACGCAGTATTTT. It yields the protein CASSPRGSGRVSTDTQYF.

This clonotype was recorded many times. V usage is TRBV20-1 and J usage is TRBJ1-2; no clear D. This CDR3 is 11 amino acids long. V was shortened by 8 bases and J by 2 bases, with 9 bases between the two germline ends. Germline V lookup: CDR1 DFQATT, CDR2 SNEGSKA (reference sequence). The CDR3 coding sequence is TGCAGTCCTGACAAAAACTATGGCTACACCTTC. This translates into CSPDKNYGYTF.

This clonotype was seen many times. The chain combines TRBV5-1 with TRBJ2-3; 7 bases agree with TRBD1. The V and J ends lost 3 bases and 0 bases, in that order; junction bases with no gene match: 4. The germline V gene has CDR1 SGHRS and CDR2 YFSETQ. CDR3 size: 15 residues. In DNA form, the CDR3 reads TGCGCCAGCAGCTACTTACAGGGGAGCACAGATACGCAGTATTTT. It translates to CASSYLQGSTDTQYF.

Ten or more counts support this clonotype. In DNA, the CDR3 is TGCGCCAGCAGCCCCGACGGCGGGAGATCACACGATACGCAGTATTTT. Amino acids: CASSPDGGRSHDTQYF. The chain carries TRBV5-1 and TRBJ2-3, with 7 bases aligning to TRBD2. V shed 4 bases, J shed 6 bases, and the junction held 14 bases outside the gene matches. CDR1 is SGHRS and CDR2 is YFSETQ in the germline V gene. This CDR3 is 16 amino acids long.

Ten or more counts support this clonotype. One end of the junction is discordant with germline, which a read error may explain. This chain joins TRBV5-1 and TRBJ2-1; 8 bases map to TRBD2. This CDR3 contains 16 residues. Per the germline V gene, CDR1 is SGHRS and CDR2 is YFSETQ. The DNA of the CDR3 is TGTGCCAGCAGCTTACAGGCGGGAGGCTCCTACAATGAGCAGTTCTTC. Protein sequence: CASSLQAGGSYNEQFF.

The chain is built from TRBV6-1 and TRBJ2-7, with 8 bases matching TRBD2. The germline V gene encodes CDR1 MNHNS and CDR2 SASEGT. The junction had 4 bases not matched to a gene; V was cut back by 6 bases and J by 3 bases. The CDR3 loop spans 13 amino acids. The CDR3 is CASSWGLVYEQYF. The CDR3 nucleotides are TGTGCCAGCAGCTGGGGACTAGTCTACGAGCAGTACTTC.

This clonotype was counted ten times or more. V gene TRBV20-1 combines with J gene TRBJ2-7, with TRBD2 matching over 9 bases. The CDR3 totals 16 residues. The J segment lost 2 bases and the V segment lost 0 bases, leaving 8 bases of the junction unmatched. The V gene's germline CDR1 is DFQATT and CDR2 SNEGSKA (reference sequence). CDR3 loop: CSARETRASGTYEQYF. The CDR3, as DNA: TGCAGTGCTAGAGAGACTAGGGCTAGCGGGACCTACGAGCAGTACTTC.

In its sample, this clonotype was seen many times. The rearrangement links TRBV29-1 to TRBJ2-1; D may be TRBD1 (5 bases). V lost 5 bases, J lost 3 bases, and 14 bases lay in between. The length of the CDR3 is 14 residues. CDR1 and CDR2 (germline): SQVTM, ANQGSEA. CDR3: CSVFLQGRYNEQFF. CDR3 bases: TGCAGCGTTTTTCTCCAGGGTCGCTACAATGAGCAGTTCTTC.

A few counts support this clonotype. This rearrangement joins TRBV12-3 or TRBV12-4 to TRBJ2-3; a weak D match, TRBD2 (6 bases). The CDR3 contains 14 residues. V was pared by 2 bases and J by 5 bases, with 11 bases between. This CDR3 is CASSLFQGGDTQYF. The CDR3 region has the DNA TGTGCCAGCAGTTTATTTCAGGGAGGAGATACGCAGTATTTT.

This clonotype was seen a few times. The V call is TRBV3-1, the J call TRBJ2-7; D is possibly TRBD2 (5 bases). This CDR3 comprises 14 residues. Trimming took 0 bases from V and 1 from J, leaving 7 bases between them. Germline values: CDR1 LGHDT, CDR2 YNNKEL (reference sequence). DNA for the CDR3: TGTGCCAGCAGCCAAGACGGCGGGTCCTACGAGCAGTACTTC. Its protein is CASSQDGGSYEQYF.

This clonotype was recorded once. V gene TRBV29-1 combines with J gene TRBJ2-1; TRBD1 matches 9 bases. CDR3 length equals 17 residues. V lost 6 bases, J lost 5 bases, and 17 bases stayed unmatched. Germline V CDR1 and CDR2: SQVTM, ANQGSEA. The CDR3 DNA reads as TGCAGCGTCCAGACAGGGGGAACCCTGGGCACACACAATGAGCAGTTCTTC. The encoded protein is CSVQTGGTLGTHNEQFF.

The gene calls are TRBV3-1 and TRBJ2-3; no reliable D call. V lost 0 bases to trimming and J lost 2 bases, with 9 bases between them. CDR1 is LGHDT and CDR2 is YNNKEL in the germline V gene (reference sequence). This CDR3 is 15 amino acids long. CDR3 loop: CASSQDFGFTDTQYF. For the CDR3, the DNA is TGTGCCAGCAGCCAAGATTTCGGTTTCACAGATACGCAGTATTTT.

The sample holds many counts of this clonotype. This rearrangement joins TRBV5-1 to TRBJ2-1, with D maybe TRBD2 (6 bases). The CDR3 is 14 residues long. The V gene's germline CDR1 is SGHRS and CDR2 YFSETQ. V was pared by 0 bases and J by 6 bases, with 10 bases between. This chain's CDR3 is CASSLGGTGNEQFF. The CDR3 DNA follows: TGCGCCAGCAGCTTGGGCGGGACGGGCAATGAGCAGTTCTTC.

V is TRBV7-7 and J is TRBJ2-1; 10 bases agree with TRBD2. The CDR3 contains 17 residues. V dropped 5 bases and J dropped 2; count of bases not matched to a gene: 9. Looked up from germline, CDR1 is SSHAT and CDR2 is FNYEAQ (reference sequence). The CDR3 bases are TGTGCCAGCAGCCTTGGTGTAGCGGGAGGAACCTACAATGAGCAGTTCTTC. This gives the protein CASSLGVAGGTYNEQFF.